This TCR beta chain emerged from a study of blood T cell repertoires in COVID-19. Germline V CDR1 and CDR2: LGHDT, YNNKEL (reference sequence). Trimming removed 4 bases from V and 3 bases from J, with 19 bases in between. This CDR3 contains 16 residues. Under the authors' procedure: Using reference gene primer amplification, nucleated cell counts were estimated. The repertoire was sequenced with immunoSEQ multiplex PCR; TCRdb's copy has only in-frame clones and lacks some. The DNA gave D and trimming, while V, J and clone size come from that table. There are about 370,000 clones in the sample; roughly nine tenths occur only once, and around 1% lies in the top ten. Individuals aged about 18 to 100 years were recruited from some 26 US areas. Clinical history as reported by participants underpinned cohort assignment. Two consecutive negative NP/OP PCR tests, clearance, or resolved symptoms defined Cohort 3 recovery.

V usage is TRBV3-1 (or the pseudogene TRBV3-2) and J usage is TRBJ2-7; TRBD1 is a possible D gene (7 bases). Sequenced sample: PBMCs or T cells enriched from blood (not recorded which). The sequence was obtained from a man aged 18 to 29 who had recovered from COVID-19. The CDR3 coding sequence is TGTGCCAGCAGCCGGACTAACCTGGGACAGAGCTACGAGCAGTACTTC. It encodes CASSRTNLGQSYEQYF.